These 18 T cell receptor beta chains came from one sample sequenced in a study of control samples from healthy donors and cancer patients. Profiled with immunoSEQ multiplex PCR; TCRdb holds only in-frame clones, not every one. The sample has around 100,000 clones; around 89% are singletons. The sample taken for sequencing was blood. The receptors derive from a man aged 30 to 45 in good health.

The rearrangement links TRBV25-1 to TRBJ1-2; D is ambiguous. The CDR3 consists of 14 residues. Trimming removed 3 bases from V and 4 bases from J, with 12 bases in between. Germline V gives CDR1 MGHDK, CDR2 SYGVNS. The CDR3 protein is CASSDRRISYGYTF. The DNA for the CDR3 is TGTGCCAGCAGTGACCGACGGATATCCTATGGCTACACCTTC.

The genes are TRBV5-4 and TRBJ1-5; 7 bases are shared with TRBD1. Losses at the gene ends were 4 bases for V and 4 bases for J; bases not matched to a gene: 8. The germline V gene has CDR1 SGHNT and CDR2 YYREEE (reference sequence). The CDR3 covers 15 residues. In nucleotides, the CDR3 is TGTGCCAGCAGCCCAGGGGGGGTTCTGAATCAGCCCCAGCATTTT. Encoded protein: CASSPGGVLNQPQHF.

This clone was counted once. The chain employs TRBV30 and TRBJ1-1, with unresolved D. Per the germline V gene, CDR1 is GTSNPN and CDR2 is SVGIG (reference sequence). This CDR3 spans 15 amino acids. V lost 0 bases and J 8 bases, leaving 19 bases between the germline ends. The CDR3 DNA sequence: TGTGCCTGGAGTGTAGCGGTTGTGGGCGGAACAGAAGCTTTCTTT. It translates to CAWSVAVVGGTEAFF.

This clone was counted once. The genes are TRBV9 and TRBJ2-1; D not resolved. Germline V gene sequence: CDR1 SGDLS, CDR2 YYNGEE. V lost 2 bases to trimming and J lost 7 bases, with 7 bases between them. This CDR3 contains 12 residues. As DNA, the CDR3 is TGTGCCAGCAGCGTTCTAGTAAATGAGCAGTTCTTC. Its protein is CASSVLVNEQFF.

CDR3 sequence reads: CASSRGQQETQYF. CDR3 nucleotides: TGTGCCAGCAGCCGGGGACAGCAAGAGACCCAGTACTTC. The rearrangement joins TRBV21-1 to TRBJ2-5; the D call of TRBD1 is as the table states it, not checked on the DNA. TRBV21-1 is a listed pseudogene. The CDR3 consists of 13 residues.

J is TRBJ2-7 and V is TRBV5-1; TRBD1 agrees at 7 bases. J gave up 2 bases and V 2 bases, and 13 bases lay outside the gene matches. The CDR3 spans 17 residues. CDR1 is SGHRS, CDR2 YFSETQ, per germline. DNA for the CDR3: TGCGCCAGCAGCTTAGGGACAGCTACTCGGTATCCCTACGAGCAGTACTTC. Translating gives CASSLGTATRYPYEQYF. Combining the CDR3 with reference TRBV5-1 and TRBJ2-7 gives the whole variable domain KAGVTQTPRYLIKTRGQQVTLSCSPISGHRSVSWYQQTPGQGLQFLFEYFSETQRNKGNFPGRFSGRQFSNSRSEMNVSTLELGDSALYLCASSLGTATRYPYEQYFGPGTRLTVT.

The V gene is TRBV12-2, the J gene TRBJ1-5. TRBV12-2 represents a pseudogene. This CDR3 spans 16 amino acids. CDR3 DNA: TGTGCAAGTCGCTTAGCCGGGACGGCAGTAAATCAGCCCCAGCATTTT. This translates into CASRLAGTAVNQPQHF.

This CDR3 is CASSITSSITGTGNAFF. CDR3 bases: TGTGCCAGTAGTATCACCTCCTCGATTACCGGGACAGGGAATGCTTTCTTT. V usage is TRBV19 and J usage is TRBJ1-1; the match to TRBD1 covers 9 bases. Germline V lookup: CDR1 LNHDA, CDR2 SQIVND (reference sequence). The CDR3 runs to 17 residues. The trim removed 3 bases at V and 11 bases at J, leaving 19 bases unmatched. Combining the CDR3 with reference TRBV19 and TRBJ1-1 gives the whole variable domain DGGITQSPKYLFRKEGQNVTLSCEQNLNHDAMYWYRQDPGQGLRLIYYSQIVNDFQKGDIAEGYSVSREKKESFPLTVTSAQKNPTAFYLCASSITSSITGTGNAFFGQGTRLTVV.

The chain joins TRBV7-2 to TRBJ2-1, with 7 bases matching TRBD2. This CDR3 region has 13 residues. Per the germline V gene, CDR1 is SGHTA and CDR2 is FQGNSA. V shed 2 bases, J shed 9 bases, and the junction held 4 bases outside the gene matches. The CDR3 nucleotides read TGTGCCAGCAGCTTAACTAGCGTAGCTGAGCAGTTCTTC. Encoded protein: CASSLTSVAEQFF.

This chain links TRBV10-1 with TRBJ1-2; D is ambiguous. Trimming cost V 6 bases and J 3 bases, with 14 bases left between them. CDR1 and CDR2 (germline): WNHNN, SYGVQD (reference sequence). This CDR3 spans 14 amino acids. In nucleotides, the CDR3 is TGCGCCAGCAGGGGCCCTGAGGCCGACTATGGCTACACCTTC. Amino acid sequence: CASRGPEADYGYTF.

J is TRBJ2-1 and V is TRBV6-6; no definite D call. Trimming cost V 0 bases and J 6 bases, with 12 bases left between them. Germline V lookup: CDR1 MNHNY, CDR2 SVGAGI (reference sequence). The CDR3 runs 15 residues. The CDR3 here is CASSYSTGPGNEQFF. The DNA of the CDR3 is TGTGCCAGCAGTTACTCGACGGGCCCGGGCAATGAGCAGTTCTTC.

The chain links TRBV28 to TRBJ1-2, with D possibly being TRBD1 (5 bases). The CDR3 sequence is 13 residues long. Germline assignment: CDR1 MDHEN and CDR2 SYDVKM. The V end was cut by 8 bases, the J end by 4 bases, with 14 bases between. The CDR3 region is CASEGRDGYGYTF. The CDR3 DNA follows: TGTGCCAGCGAGGGACGGGACGGCTATGGCTACACCTTC.

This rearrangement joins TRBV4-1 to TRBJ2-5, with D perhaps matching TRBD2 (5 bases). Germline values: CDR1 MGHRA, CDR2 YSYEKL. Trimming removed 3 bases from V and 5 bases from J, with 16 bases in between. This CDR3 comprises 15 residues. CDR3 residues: CASSQSGGSTETQYF. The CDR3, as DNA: TGCGCCAGCAGCCAGTCAGGCGGGTCGACGGAGACCCAGTACTTC.

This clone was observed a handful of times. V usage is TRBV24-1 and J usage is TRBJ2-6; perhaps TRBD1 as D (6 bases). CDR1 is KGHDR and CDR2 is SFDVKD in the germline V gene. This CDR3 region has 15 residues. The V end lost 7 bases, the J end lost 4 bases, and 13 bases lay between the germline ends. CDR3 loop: CATSDSRGGANVLTF. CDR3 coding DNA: TGTGCCACCAGCGACTCCAGGGGAGGGGCCAACGTCCTGACTTTC.

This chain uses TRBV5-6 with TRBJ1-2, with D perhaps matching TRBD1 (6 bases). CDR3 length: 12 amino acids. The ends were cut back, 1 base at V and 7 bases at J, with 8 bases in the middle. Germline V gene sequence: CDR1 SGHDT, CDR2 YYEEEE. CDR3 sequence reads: CASSLWGAGYTF. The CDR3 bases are TGTGCCAGCAGCTTGTGGGGGGCTGGCTACACCTTC.

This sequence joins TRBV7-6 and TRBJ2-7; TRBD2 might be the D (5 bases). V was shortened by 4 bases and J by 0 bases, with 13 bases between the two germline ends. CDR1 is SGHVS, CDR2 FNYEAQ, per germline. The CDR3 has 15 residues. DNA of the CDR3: TGTGCCAGCAGCTCGACAAGCGGAGCCTCCTACGAGCAGTACTTC. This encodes CASSSTSGASYEQYF. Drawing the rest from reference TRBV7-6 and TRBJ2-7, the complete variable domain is GAGVSQSPRYKVTKRGQDVALRCDPISGHVSLYWYRQALGQGPEFLTYFNYEAQQDKSGLPNDRFSAERPEGSISTLTIQRTEQRDSAMYRCASSSTSGASYEQYFGPGTRLTVT.

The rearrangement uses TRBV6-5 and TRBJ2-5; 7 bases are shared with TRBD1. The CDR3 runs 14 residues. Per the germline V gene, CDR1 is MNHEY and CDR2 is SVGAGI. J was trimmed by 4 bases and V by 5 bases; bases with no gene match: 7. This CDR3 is CASSLDRVRETQYF. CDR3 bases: TGTGCCAGCAGTCTTGACAGGGTCAGAGAGACCCAGTACTTC.

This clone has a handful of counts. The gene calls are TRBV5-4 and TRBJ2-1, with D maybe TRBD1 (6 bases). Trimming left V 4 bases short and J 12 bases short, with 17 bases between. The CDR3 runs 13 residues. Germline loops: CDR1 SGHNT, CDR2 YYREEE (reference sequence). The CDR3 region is CASSPHREGRQFF. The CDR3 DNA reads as TGTGCCAGCAGCCCGCACAGGGAAGGAAGGCAGTTCTTC.